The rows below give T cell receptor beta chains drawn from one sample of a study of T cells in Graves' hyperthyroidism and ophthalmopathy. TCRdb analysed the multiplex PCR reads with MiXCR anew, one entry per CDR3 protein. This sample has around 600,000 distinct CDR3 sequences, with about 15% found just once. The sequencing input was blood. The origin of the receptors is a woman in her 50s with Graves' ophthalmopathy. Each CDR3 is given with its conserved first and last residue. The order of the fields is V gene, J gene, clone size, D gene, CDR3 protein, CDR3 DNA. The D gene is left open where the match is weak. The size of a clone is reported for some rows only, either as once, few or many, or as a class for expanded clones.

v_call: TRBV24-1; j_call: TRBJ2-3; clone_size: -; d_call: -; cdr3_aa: CATSDFSGTDTQYF; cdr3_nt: TGTGCCACCAGTGATTTTTCCGGGACAGATACGCAGTATTTT
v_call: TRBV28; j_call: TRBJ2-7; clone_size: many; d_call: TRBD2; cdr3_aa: CASSSGSEYEQYF; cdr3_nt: TGTGCCAGCAGTAGCGGGAGTGAATACGAGCAGTACTTC
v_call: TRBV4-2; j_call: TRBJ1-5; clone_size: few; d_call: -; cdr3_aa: CASSQPTGTHSNQPQHF; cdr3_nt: TGTGCCAGCAGCCAACCCACCGGGACCCACAGCAATCAGCCCCAGCATTTT
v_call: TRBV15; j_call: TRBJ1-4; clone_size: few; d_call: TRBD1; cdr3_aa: CATSPRDRVGEKLFF; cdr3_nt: TGTGCCACCAGCCCCCGGGACAGGGTAGGAGAAAAACTGTTTTTT
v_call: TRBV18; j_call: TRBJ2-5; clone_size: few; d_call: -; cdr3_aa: CASSPVRGDETQYF; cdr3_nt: TGTGCCAGCTCACCAGTCAGGGGCGACGAGACCCAGTACTTC
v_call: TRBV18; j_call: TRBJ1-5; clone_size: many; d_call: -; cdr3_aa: CASSPPVGQPQHF; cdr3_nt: TGTGCCAGCTCACCACCAGTGGGGCAGCCCCAGCATTTT
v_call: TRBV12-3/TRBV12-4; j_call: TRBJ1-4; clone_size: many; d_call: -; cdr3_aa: CASSWGRGGDEKLFF; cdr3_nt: TGTGCCAGCAGTTGGGGGCGGGGGGGAGATGAAAAACTGTTTTTT
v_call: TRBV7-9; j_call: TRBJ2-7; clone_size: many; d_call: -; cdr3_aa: CASSLANARSDEQYF; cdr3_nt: TGTGCCAGCAGCTTAGCCAATGCACGGTCGGACGAGCAGTACTTC
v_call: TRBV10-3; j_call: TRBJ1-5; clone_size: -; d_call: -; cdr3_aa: CAISEVTGNNQPQHF; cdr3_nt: TGTGCCATCAGTGAGGTTACAGGTAACAATCAGCCCCAGCATTTT
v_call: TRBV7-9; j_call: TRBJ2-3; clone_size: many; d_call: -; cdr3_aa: CASSIPSDTQYF; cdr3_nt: TGTGCCAGCAGCATCCCTTCAGATACGCAGTATTTT
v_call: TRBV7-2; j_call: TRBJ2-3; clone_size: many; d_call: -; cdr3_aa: CASSFQTRDTQYF; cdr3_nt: TGTGCCAGCAGCTTCCAGACCCGAGATACGCAGTATTTT
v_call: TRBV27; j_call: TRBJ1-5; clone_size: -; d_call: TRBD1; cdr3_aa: CASSYGQGDQPQHF; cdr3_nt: TGTGCCAGCAGTTACGGACAGGGCGACCAGCCCCAGCATTTT
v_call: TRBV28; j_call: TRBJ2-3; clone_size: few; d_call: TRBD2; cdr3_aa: CANSLEREGTDTQYF; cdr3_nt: TGTGCCAACAGTTTGGAGCGGGAGGGCACAGATACGCAGTATTTT
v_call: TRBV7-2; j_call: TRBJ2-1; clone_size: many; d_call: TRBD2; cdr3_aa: CASSLALAGYYNEQFF; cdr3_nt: TGTGCCAGCAGCTTAGCTCTAGCGGGCTATTACAATGAGCAGTTCTTC
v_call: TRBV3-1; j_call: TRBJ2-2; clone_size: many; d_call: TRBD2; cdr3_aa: CASSHGGSGELFF; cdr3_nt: TGTGCCAGCAGCCACGGGGGGTCTGGGGAGCTGTTTTTT
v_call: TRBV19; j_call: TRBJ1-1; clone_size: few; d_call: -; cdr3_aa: CASSIFWNTEAFF; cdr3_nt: TGTGCCAGTAGTATTTTTTGGAACACTGAAGCTTTCTTT
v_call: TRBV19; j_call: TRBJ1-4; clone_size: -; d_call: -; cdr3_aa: CASTQTGTTNEKLFF; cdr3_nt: TGTGCCAGTACCCAGACGGGAACAACTAATGAAAAACTGTTTTTT
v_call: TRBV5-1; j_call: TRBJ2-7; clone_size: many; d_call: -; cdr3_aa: CASSSNKGEQYF; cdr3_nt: TGCGCCAGCAGCTCTAACAAGGGGGAGCAGTACTTC
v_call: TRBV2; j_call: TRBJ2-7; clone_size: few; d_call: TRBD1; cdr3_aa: CASSGTGIPYEQYF; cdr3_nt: TGTGCCAGCAGCGGGACAGGGATCCCCTACGAGCAGTACTTC
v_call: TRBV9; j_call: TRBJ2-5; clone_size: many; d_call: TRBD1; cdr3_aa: CASSIRTGTGDMGGVQETQYF; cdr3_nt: TGTGCCAGCAGCATACGAACCGGGACAGGGGATATGGGGGGGGTCCAAGAGACCCAGTACTTC
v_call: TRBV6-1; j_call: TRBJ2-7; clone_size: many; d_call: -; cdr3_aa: CASSPQGSTYAQYF; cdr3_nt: TGTGCCAGCAGTCCTCAGGGTTCGACCTACGCGCAGTACTTC
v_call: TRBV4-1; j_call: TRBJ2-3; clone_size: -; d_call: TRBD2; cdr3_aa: CASSQEKREGYTDTQYF; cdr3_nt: TGTGCCAGCAGCCAAGAAAAGCGGGAGGGATACACAGATACGCAGTATTTT
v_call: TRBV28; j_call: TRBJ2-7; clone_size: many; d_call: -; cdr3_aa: CASSWVGVEQYF; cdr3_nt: TGTGCCAGCTCCTGGGTGGGGGTCGAGCAGTACTTC
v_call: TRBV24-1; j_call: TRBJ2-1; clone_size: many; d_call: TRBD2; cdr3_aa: CATSDGLAGVDEQFF; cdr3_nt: TGTGCCACCAGTGACGGACTAGCGGGAGTCGATGAGCAGTTCTTC
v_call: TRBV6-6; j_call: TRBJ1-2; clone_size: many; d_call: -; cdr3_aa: CASSYESNYGYTF; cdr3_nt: TGTGCCAGCAGTTACGAATCTAACTATGGCTACACCTTC
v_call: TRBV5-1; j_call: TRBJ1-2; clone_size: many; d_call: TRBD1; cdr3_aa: CASSPDRAISGYTF; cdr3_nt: TGCGCCAGCAGCCCAGACAGGGCGATTTCTGGCTACACCTTC
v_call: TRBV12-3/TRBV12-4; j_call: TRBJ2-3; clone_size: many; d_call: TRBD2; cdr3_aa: CASSSNVASGSTDTQYF; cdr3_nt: TGTGCCAGCAGTTCTAACGTGGCTAGCGGGAGTACAGATACGCAGTATTTT
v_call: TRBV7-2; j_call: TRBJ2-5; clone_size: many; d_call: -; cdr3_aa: CASSLVAGREETQYF; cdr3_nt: TGTGCCAGCAGCTTAGTTGCGGGAAGGGAAGAGACCCAGTACTTC
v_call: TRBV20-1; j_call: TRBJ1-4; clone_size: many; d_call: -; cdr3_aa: CSAQVAETGTNEKLFF; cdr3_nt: TGCAGTGCTCAAGTCGCGGAAACGGGCACTAATGAAAAACTGTTTTTT
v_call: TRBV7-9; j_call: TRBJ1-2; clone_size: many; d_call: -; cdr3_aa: CASSSSANYGYTF; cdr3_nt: TGTGCCAGCAGCTCATCAGCTAACTATGGCTACACCTTC
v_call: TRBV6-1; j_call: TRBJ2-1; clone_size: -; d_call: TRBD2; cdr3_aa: CASSKGLAVNEQFF; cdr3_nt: TGTGCCAGCAGTAAGGGACTAGCGGTCAATGAGCAGTTCTTC
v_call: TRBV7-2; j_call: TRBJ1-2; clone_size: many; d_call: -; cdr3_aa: CASSSLTSYGYTF; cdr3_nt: TGTGCCAGCAGCTCCCTGACCAGCTATGGCTACACCTTC
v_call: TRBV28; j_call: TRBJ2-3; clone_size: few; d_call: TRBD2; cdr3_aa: CAALDLGIAGVQTDTQYF; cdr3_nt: TGTGCGGCCCTGGATTTAGGAATAGCGGGAGTGCAGACAGATACGCAGTATTTT
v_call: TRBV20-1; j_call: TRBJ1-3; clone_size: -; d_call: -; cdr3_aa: CSARDRWGEDSGNTIYF; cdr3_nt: TGCAGTGCTAGAGATCGGTGGGGAGAGGACTCTGGAAACACCATATATTTT
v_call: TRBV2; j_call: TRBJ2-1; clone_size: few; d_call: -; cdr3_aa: CASSEIGTPVQQFF; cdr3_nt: TGTGCCAGCAGTGAAATAGGGACCCCCGTTCAGCAGTTCTTC
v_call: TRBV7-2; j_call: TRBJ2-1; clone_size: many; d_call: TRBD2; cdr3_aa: CASSLGLAGVHEQFF; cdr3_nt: TGTGCCAGCAGCTTGGGACTAGCGGGAGTCCATGAGCAGTTCTTC
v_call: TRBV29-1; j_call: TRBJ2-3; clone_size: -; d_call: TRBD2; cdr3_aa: CSVEPLAGVADTQYF; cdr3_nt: TGCAGCGTGGAACCCCTAGCGGGAGTGGCAGATACGCAGTATTTT
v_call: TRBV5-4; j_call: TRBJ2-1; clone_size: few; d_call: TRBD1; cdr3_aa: CASSLGQGVHNEQFF; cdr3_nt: TGTGCCAGCAGCTTGGGACAGGGGGTCCACAATGAGCAGTTCTTC
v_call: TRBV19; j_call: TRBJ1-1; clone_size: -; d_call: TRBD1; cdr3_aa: CASSKRTGGSTEAFF; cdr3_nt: TGTGCCAGTAGTAAGAGGACAGGGGGCTCGACTGAAGCTTTCTTT
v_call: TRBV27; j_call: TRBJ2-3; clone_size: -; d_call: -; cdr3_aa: CASTSLAISGTDTQYF; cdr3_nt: TGTGCCAGCACCTCGTTGGCTATCTCTGGCACAGATACGCAGTATTTT